The 22 T cell receptor beta chains below were found in one sample sequenced in a study of OX40 agonist ivuxolimab in advanced cancers. Sequenced by immunoSEQ multiplex PCR; TCRdb stores in-frame clones only, minus some. This sample has tens of thousands of clones, with 84% found just once. The sample was CD4+ or CD8+ T cells sorted from blood, taken in a trial of the OX40 agonist ivuxolimab. The receptors derive from an adult with an advanced solid tumor such as melanoma, head and neck, liver or kidney cancer.

This clone was seen just once. The chain combines TRBV4-2 with TRBJ2-7; 9 bases match TRBD1. The CDR3 spans 15 residues. CDR1 is LGHNA and CDR2 is YNFKEQ in the germline V gene. Trimming took 5 bases from V and 3 from J; bases not matched to a gene: 8. CDR3 DNA: TGTGCCAGCAGCGGAAGTCAGACAGGGGGCTACGAGCAGTACTTC. Translated, it gives CASSGSQTGGYEQYF.

The J gene is TRBJ2-3, the V gene TRBV5-4; D is unresolved. Germline loops: CDR1 SGHNT, CDR2 YYREEE (reference sequence). The V and J ends lost 4 bases and 2 bases respectively, with 11 bases between them. The CDR3 is 14 amino acids. The CDR3, as DNA: TGTGCCAGCAGCCAAAGTCCCTTCACAGATACGCAGTATTTT. Encoded protein: CASSQSPFTDTQYF. Drawing the rest from reference TRBV5-4 and TRBJ2-3, the complete variable domain is ETGVTQSPTHLIKTRGQQVTLRCSSQSGHNTVSWYQQALGQGPQFIFQYYREEENGRGNFPPRFSGLQFPNYSSELNVNALELDDSALYLCASSQSPFTDTQYFGPGTRLTVL.

This rearrangement joins TRBV7-6 to TRBJ2-5, with 10 bases that match TRBD1. Germline-derived CDR1 and CDR2 are SGHVS and FNYEAQ. The J segment lost 0 bases and the V segment lost 1 base, leaving 2 bases of the junction unmatched. This CDR3 is 16 amino acids long. The CDR3: CASSLGGTGDQETQYF. CDR3 DNA sequence: TGTGCCAGCAGCTTAGGTGGGACAGGGGACCAAGAGACCCAGTACTTC. The full variable domain, rest sourced from reference TRBV7-6 and TRBJ2-5, is GAGVSQSPRYKVTKRGQDVALRCDPISGHVSLYWYRQALGQGPEFLTYFNYEAQQDKSGLPNDRFSAERPEGSISTLTIQRTEQRDSAMYRCASSLGGTGDQETQYFGPGTRLLVL.

The CDR3: CASSLAGTRGTDTQYF. CDR3 bases: TGTGCCAGCAGCTTAGCCGGGACTCGCGGCACAGATACGCAGTATTTT. The chain uses TRBV11-2 and TRBJ2-3, with TRBD2 as a possible D gene (6 bases). Germline CDR1 SGHAT, CDR2 FQNNGV. This CDR3 is built from 16 residues. V gave up 1 base and J gave up 1 base, with 12 bases separating them.

The rearrangement joins TRBV27 to TRBJ1-5; no definite D call. The CDR3 is 13 residues long. V dropped 2 bases and J dropped 4 bases, with 6 bases sitting between them. CDR1 is MNHEY, CDR2 SMNVEV, per germline (reference sequence). The CDR3 sequence: CASSLGPNQPQHF. For the CDR3, the DNA is TGTGCCAGCAGTTTAGGGCCGAATCAGCCCCAGCATTTT.

This chain links TRBV7-9 with TRBJ1-1; D might be TRBD1 (5 bases). The V end lost 4 bases, the J end lost 5 bases, and 14 bases lay between the germline ends. CDR3 size: 14 residues. From germline, CDR1 is SEHNR and CDR2 FQNEAQ (reference sequence). The CDR3 bases are TGTGCCAGCAGCTCGCGGTCAGGGATTACTGAAGCTTTCTTT. Its translation is CASSSRSGITEAFF.

This chain joins TRBV18 and TRBJ2-1; D is possibly TRBD1 (5 bases). Germline V gene lookup returns CDR1 KGHSH and CDR2 LQKENI. The CDR3 has 13 residues. V lost 3 bases to trimming and J lost 3 bases, with 6 bases between them. The CDR3 bases are TGTGCCAGCTCACCGCAGGGCTACAATGAGCAGTTCTTC. Amino acid sequence: CASSPQGYNEQFF. Supplemented by reference TRBV18 and TRBJ2-1, the full variable domain reads NAGVMQNPRHLVRRRGQEARLRCSPMKGHSHVYWYRQLPEEGLKFMVYLQKENIIDESGMPKERFSAEFPKEGPSILRIQQVVRGDSAAYFCASSPQGYNEQFFGPGTRLTVL.

V usage is TRBV5-1 and J usage is TRBJ2-1, with 8 positions matching TRBD1. The J segment lost 1 base and the V segment lost 4 bases, leaving 4 bases of the junction unmatched. CDR3 length equals 15 residues. Germline values: CDR1 SGHRS, CDR2 YFSETQ. CDR3 residues: CASSPGQGSYNEQFF. The CDR3 bases are TGCGCCAGCAGCCCAGGACAGGGTTCCTACAATGAGCAGTTCTTC.

This clone was counted a single time. The genes are TRBV7-3 and TRBJ1-1; 11 bases align to TRBD1. The CDR3 loop spans 13 amino acids. Trimming cost V 5 bases and J 11 bases; bases outside gene matches: 7. Germline CDR1 SGHTA, CDR2 FQGTGA. The CDR3: CASSPGTGGRAFF. The CDR3 DNA is TGTGCCAGCAGCCCAGGGACAGGGGGAAGGGCTTTCTTT.

The chain links TRBV7-8 to TRBJ2-1; perhaps TRBD1 as D (6 bases). The CDR3 sequence is 13 residues long. Germline V gene data show CDR1 as SGHVS and CDR2 as FQNEAQ. V lost 5 bases to trimming and J lost 4 bases, with 9 bases between them. The CDR3 region has the DNA TGTGCCAGCAGCGCGACAGGATACAATGAGCAGTTCTTC. This gives the protein CASSATGYNEQFF.

The chain uses TRBV4-1 and TRBJ2-3; 10 nucleotides align to TRBD2. J lost 5 bases, V lost 3 bases, and 14 bases had no gene match. The V gene's germline CDR1 is MGHRA and CDR2 YSYEKL. This CDR3 contains 18 residues. As DNA, the CDR3 is TGCGCCAGCAGCCAGCCCTCTGGAGCGGGAGGGGGCAGAGATACGCAGTATTTT. The encoded protein is CASSQPSGAGGGRDTQYF.

The CDR3 loop is CASSRRWSGSGETQYF. The CDR3 DNA follows: TGTGCCAGCAGCCGCCGGTGGAGCGGGAGTGGCGAGACCCAGTACTTC. The chain carries TRBV27 and TRBJ2-5, with 8 bases matching TRBD2. The germline V gene has CDR1 MNHEY and CDR2 SMNVEV (reference sequence). V lost 6 bases, J lost 5 bases, and 14 bases stayed unmatched. This CDR3 is 16 amino acids long.

The gene calls are TRBV6-1 and TRBJ1-2; possible D gene TRBD1, 5 bases. Germline CDR1 MNHNS, CDR2 SASEGT. V was clipped by 4 bases and J by 8 bases, with 17 bases between them. CDR3 length: 14 residues. The CDR3, as DNA: TGTGCCAGCAGTGCCGGGTGGGGCATGGTGGGCTACACCTTC. It is translated as CASSAGWGMVGYTF.

This clone has only a few counts. The chain is built from TRBV2 and TRBJ1-5, with 10 bases lining up with TRBD1. This CDR3 region has 15 residues. Germline CDR1 and CDR2: SNHLY and FYNNEI. The trim removed 6 bases at V and 4 bases at J, leaving 6 bases unmatched. The CDR3 nucleotides read TGTGCCAGCAGCCCCGGGACAGGGGAAAATCAGCCCCAGCATTTT. Amino acid sequence: CASSPGTGENQPQHF.

J is TRBJ2-7 and V is TRBV5-4; tentatively, D is TRBD1 or TRBD2 (5 bases each). Trimming removed 0 bases at V and 6 bases at J, with 13 bases between. The CDR3 covers 14 residues. Per the germline V gene, CDR1 is SGHNT and CDR2 is YYREEE (reference sequence). CDR3 DNA sequence: TGTGCCAGCAGCTTGGAAGAGGGGATGATCGAGCAGTACTTC. Amino acids: CASSLEEGMIEQYF.

This clone appeared a few times. The V call is TRBV4-1, the J call TRBJ1-5; no clear D gene. The germline gives CDR1 MGHRA, CDR2 YSYEKL. The CDR3 length is 13 residues. V was cut by 2 bases and J by 0 bases, with 2 bases left in between. The CDR3 here is CASSQSSNQPQHF. The CDR3 DNA sequence: TGCGCCAGCAGCCAAAGTAGCAATCAGCCCCAGCATTTT.

This clone is deemed medium-sized (0.01 to 0.1%). This chain joins TRBV5-1 and TRBJ1-1; D gene unclear. The V end was cut by 6 bases, the J end by 8 bases, with 14 bases between. Germline V gene sequence: CDR1 SGHRS, CDR2 YFSETQ. This CDR3 is 12 amino acids long. The DNA for the CDR3 is TGCGCCAGCAAAGGGTCGGGGTCGGAAGCTTTCTTT. It is translated as CASKGSGSEAFF.

V gene TRBV15 combines with J gene TRBJ1-4; weak D call: TRBD1 (6 bases). The germline gives CDR1 LNHNV, CDR2 YYDKDF (reference sequence). The CDR3 covers 15 residues. Deletions cut 0 bases from V and 7 bases from J, with 12 bases between. The CDR3, as DNA: TGTGCCACCAGCAGAGATGTGGGGGCGGGTGAAAAACTGTTTTTT. Translating gives CATSRDVGAGEKLFF.

This sequence joins TRBV6-6 and TRBJ2-7; maybe TRBD1 (7 bases). The CDR3 totals 14 residues. Germline V gene lookup returns CDR1 MNHNY and CDR2 SVGAGI (reference sequence). Trimming cost V 2 bases and J 3 bases, with 11 bases left between them. CDR3 loop: CASSYGGGDYEQYF. DNA for the CDR3: TGTGCCAGCAGTTACGGAGGGGGCGACTACGAGCAGTACTTC.

The CDR3 coding sequence is TGTGCCAGCAGCTTAGTTTCCTTAGGGGAGACCCAGTACTTC. The encoded protein is CASSLVSLGETQYF. The chain recombines TRBV7-6 with TRBJ2-5, with D unresolved. The V end was cut by 1 base, the J end by 5 bases, with 11 bases between. The CDR3 length is 14 residues. CDR1 SGHVS and CDR2 FNYEAQ come from the germline V gene. Full variable domain (outside the CDR3, taken from reference TRBV7-6 and TRBJ2-5): GAGVSQSPRYKVTKRGQDVALRCDPISGHVSLYWYRQALGQGPEFLTYFNYEAQQDKSGLPNDRFSAERPEGSISTLTIQRTEQRDSAMYRCASSLVSLGETQYFGPGTRLLVL.

The chain couples TRBV9 to TRBJ2-1; no clear D. V was shortened by 1 base and J by 0 bases, with 8 bases between the two germline ends. This CDR3 has 15 residues. Germline values: CDR1 SGDLS, CDR2 YYNGEE. CDR3 coding DNA: TGTGCCAGCAGCGTACGCACCGACTCCTACAATGAGCAGTTCTTC. It is translated as CASSVRTDSYNEQFF.

The chain recombines TRBV9 with TRBJ2-2, with 7 bases aligning to TRBD1. Germline CDR1 reads SGDLS; CDR2 reads YYNGEE. The ends lost 7 bases at V and 0 bases at J; junction bases unmatched: 3. This CDR3 is built from 14 residues. The CDR3 nucleotides are TGTGCCAGCGGCACAGGGGCGAACACCGGGGAGCTGTTTTTT. This sequence encodes CASGTGANTGELFF.